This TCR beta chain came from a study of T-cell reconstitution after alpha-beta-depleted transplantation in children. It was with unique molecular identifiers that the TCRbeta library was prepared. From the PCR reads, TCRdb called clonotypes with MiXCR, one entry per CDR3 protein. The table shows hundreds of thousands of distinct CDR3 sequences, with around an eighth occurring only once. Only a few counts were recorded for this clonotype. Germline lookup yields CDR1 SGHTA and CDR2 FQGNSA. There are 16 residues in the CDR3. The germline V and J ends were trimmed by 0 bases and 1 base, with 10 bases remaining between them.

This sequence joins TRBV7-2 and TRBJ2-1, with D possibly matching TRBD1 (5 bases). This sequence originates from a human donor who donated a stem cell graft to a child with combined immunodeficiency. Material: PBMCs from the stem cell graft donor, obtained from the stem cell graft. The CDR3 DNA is TGTGCCAGCAGCTTAGCTAGGACACCTTCCTACAATGAGCAGTTCTTC. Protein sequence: CASSLARTPSYNEQFF.